Listed here is a single T cell receptor beta chain. This CDR3 has 14 amino acids. V shed 3 bases, J shed 5 bases, and the junction held 4 bases outside the gene matches. Germline lookup yields CDR1 MDHEN and CDR2 SYDVKM. Generated by immunoSEQ multiplex PCR, the TCRdb table keeps only in-frame clones and is missing some. Among around 320,000 clones, 90% were seen once, and the ten largest hold 3.5% to 4.5%. The sample is drawn from a study of blood T cell repertoires in COVID-19. The clonotype was recovered from a woman younger than 35 with acute COVID-19. Source material: PBMCs or T cells enriched from blood (not recorded which). The chain has TRBV28 and TRBJ1-5, with 7 nucleotides matching TRBD1. CDR3 sequence (DNA): TGTGCCAGCAGTTTGGGACAGTTCTATCAGCCCCAGCATTTT. It translates to CASSLGQFYQPQHF.